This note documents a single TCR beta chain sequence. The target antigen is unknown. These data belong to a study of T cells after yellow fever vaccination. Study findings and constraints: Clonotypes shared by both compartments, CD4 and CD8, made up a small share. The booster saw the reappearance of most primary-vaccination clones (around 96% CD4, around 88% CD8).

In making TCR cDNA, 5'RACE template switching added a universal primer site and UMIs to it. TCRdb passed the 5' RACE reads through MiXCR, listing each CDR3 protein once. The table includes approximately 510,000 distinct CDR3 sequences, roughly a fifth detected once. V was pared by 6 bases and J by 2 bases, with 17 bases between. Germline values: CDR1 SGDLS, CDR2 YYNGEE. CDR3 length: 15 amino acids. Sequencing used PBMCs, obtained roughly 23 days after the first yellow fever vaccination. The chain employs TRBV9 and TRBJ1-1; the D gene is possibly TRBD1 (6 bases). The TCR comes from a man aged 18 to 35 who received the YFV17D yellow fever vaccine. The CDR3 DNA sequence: TGTGCCAGCACCGGTGGGGGGGCCGCTAACACTGAAGCTTTCTTT. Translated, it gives CASTGGGAANTEAFF.